The TCR beta chain described here comes from a study of blood T cell repertoires in COVID-19. Sequencing was performed with immunoSEQ multiplex PCR; in TCRdb, only in-frame clones are kept and a portion is missing. The sample includes about 330,000 clones, around 89% of them seen just once. Material for sequencing was peripheral blood. The clonotype was recovered from a woman aged 45-59 years with active or convalescent COVID-19.

The CDR3 loop reads CASSVVLQGAGRYTF. CDR3 sequence (DNA): TGTGCCAGCAGCGTAGTTTTACAGGGGGCGGGGCGCTACACCTTC. J is TRBJ1-2 and V is TRBV9, with 9 bases that match TRBD1. This CDR3 comprises 15 residues. The germline CDR1 and CDR2 sequences are SGDLS and YYNGEE. The V segment lost 0 bases and the J segment 9 bases; nucleotides outside the gene matches: 9.